Listed below are T cell receptor beta chains from one sample, sequenced in a study of blood T cells in healthy people across ages. TCRdb recomputed calls from the 5' RACE reads with MiXCR, one row per CDR3 protein. The sample holds roughly 500,000 distinct CDR3 sequences, around 24% seen once. These sequences were also reported in another study, on T cells of mothers and their children.

Sequenced input: blood. These receptors came from a boy between 10 and 17 years old in good health. CDR3s include the opening cysteine and the closing phenylalanine or tryptophan. The order of the fields is V gene, D gene, J gene, CDR3 protein. D genes are given only for firm matches.

V: TRBV5-1
D: TRBD1
J: TRBJ2-7
CDR3: CASSLGTGDPYEQYF

V: TRBV4-3
D: .
J: TRBJ2-3
CDR3: CASSREGVSGGDTQYF

V: TRBV6-2/TRBV6-3
D: .
J: TRBJ2-1
CDR3: CASSYSKSGEQFF

V: TRBV20-1
D: TRBD2
J: TRBJ2-5
CDR3: CSAGRGLAALETQYF

V: TRBV29-1
D: .
J: TRBJ2-7
CDR3: CSVLEQREQYF

V: TRBV3-1
D: TRBD2
J: TRBJ2-7
CDR3: CASSQELGLASDYEQYF

V: TRBV20-1
D: TRBD1
J: TRBJ2-1
CDR3: CSAYDRGLNNEQFF

V: TRBV30
D: .
J: TRBJ2-5
CDR3: CAWSWDGETQYF

V: TRBV25-1
D: .
J: TRBJ2-7
CDR3: CASKDGYEQYF

V: TRBV9
D: TRBD1
J: TRBJ1-2
CDR3: CASSASGGAGYGYTF

V: TRBV2
D: .
J: TRBJ2-7
CDR3: CASSEFGTPPLEQYF

V: TRBV20-1
D: .
J: TRBJ2-6
CDR3: CSGRGRSSGANVLTF

V: TRBV3-1
D: .
J: TRBJ2-1
CDR3: CASSQDIGKGNEQFF

V: TRBV12-3/TRBV12-4
D: TRBD2
J: TRBJ2-5
CDR3: CASSFAVAGETQYF

V: TRBV6-2/TRBV6-3
D: .
J: TRBJ1-4
CDR3: CASRTTGDEKLFF

V: TRBV6-5
D: .
J: TRBJ1-2
CDR3: CASSYSGNGYGYTF

V: TRBV7-7
D: .
J: TRBJ2-1
CDR3: CASSYRATGRGDEQFF

V: TRBV4-3
D: .
J: TRBJ1-5
CDR3: CASSQEGGTQPQHF

V: TRBV9
D: .
J: TRBJ1-4
CDR3: CASSEASGFGEKLFF

V: TRBV7-2
D: .
J: TRBJ1-1
CDR3: CASSLRKAPTAEAFF

V: TRBV14
D: TRBD2
J: TRBJ2-1
CDR3: CASSRLIAGKGNEQFF

V: TRBV7-2
D: .
J: TRBJ2-5
CDR3: CASSLYRDQYF

V: TRBV6-2/TRBV6-3
D: .
J: TRBJ1-1
CDR3: CASSYPSQWGDTEAFF

V: TRBV28
D: .
J: TRBJ2-7
CDR3: CASSPRSATDQGYEQYF

V: TRBV11-1
D: TRBD2
J: TRBJ2-1
CDR3: CASSGNLGLDTFRWRDEQFF

V: TRBV20-1
D: TRBD2
J: TRBJ2-3
CDR3: CSAKSGESTDTQYF

V: TRBV6-5
D: TRBD1
J: TRBJ2-3
CDR3: CASSRSGQSTDTQYF

V: TRBV7-9
D: .
J: TRBJ2-3
CDR3: CASSRVGGPSGDTQYF

V: TRBV28
D: .
J: TRBJ1-5
CDR3: CASSTEWAGRSNQPQHF

V: TRBV5-6
D: .
J: .
CDR3: CASSSYDRTSYEQYF

V: TRBV20-1
D: .
J: TRBJ1-5
CDR3: CSALSHSNQTQHF

V: TRBV12-3/TRBV12-4
D: .
J: TRBJ2-6
CDR3: CASSFSVAGANVLTF

V: TRBV2
D: .
J: .
CDR3: CGIGQYNEQFF

V: TRBV6-2/TRBV6-3
D: TRBD2
J: TRBJ2-5
CDR3: CASITGLPRGGQETQYF

V: TRBV9
D: .
J: TRBJ2-7
CDR3: CASSVGAFYEQYF

V: TRBV29-1
D: .
J: TRBJ2-6
CDR3: CSVEEYGSGANVLTF

V: TRBV4-2
D: TRBD2
J: TRBJ2-5
CDR3: CASSQDQAGEFRETQYF

V: TRBV28
D: TRBD2
J: TRBJ2-5
CDR3: CASSLRRLAGMETQYF

V: TRBV28
D: TRBD2
J: TRBJ2-3
CDR3: CASNPGLAASTDTQYF

V: TRBV10-3
D: TRBD2
J: TRBJ2-3
CDR3: CAMGSDRSSGRGVTQYF

V: TRBV4-2
D: TRBD2
J: TRBJ2-1
CDR3: CASSQVYGRAYNEQFF

V: TRBV19
D: TRBD1
J: TRBJ2-7
CDR3: CASSIVPIPGQPYEQYF

V: TRBV28
D: .
J: TRBJ2-7
CDR3: CASSLWRQVHEQYF

V: TRBV20-1
D: .
J: TRBJ2-3
CDR3: CSARQRVSTDTQYF

V: TRBV29-1
D: .
J: TRBJ2-6
CDR3: CSARETGGGANVLTF

V: TRBV28
D: .
J: TRBJ2-7
CDR3: CAGDIPLFYEQYF